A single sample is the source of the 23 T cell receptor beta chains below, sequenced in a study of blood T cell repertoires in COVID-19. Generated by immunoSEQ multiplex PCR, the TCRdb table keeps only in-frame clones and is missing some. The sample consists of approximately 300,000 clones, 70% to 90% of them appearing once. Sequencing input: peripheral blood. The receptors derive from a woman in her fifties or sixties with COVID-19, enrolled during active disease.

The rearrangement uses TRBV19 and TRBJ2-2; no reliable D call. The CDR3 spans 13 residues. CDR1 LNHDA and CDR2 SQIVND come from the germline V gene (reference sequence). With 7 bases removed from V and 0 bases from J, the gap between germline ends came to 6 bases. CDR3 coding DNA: TGTGCCAGTACGGAGTCGAACACCGGGGAGCTGTTTTTT. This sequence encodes CASTESNTGELFF.

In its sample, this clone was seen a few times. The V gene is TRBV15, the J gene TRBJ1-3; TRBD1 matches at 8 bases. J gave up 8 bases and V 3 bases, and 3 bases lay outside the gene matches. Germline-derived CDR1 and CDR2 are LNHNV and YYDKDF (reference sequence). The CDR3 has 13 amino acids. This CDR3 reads CATSRDRVDTIYF. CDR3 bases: TGTGCCACCAGCAGGGACAGGGTGGACACCATATATTTT.

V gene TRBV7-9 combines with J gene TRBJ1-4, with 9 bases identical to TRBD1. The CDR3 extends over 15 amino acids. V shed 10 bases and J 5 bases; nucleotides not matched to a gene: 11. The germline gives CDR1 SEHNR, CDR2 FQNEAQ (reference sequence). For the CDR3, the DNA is TGTGCCACCTCCCCAAAGGGGACAGGGAATGAAAAACTGTTTTTT. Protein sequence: CATSPKGTGNEKLFF.

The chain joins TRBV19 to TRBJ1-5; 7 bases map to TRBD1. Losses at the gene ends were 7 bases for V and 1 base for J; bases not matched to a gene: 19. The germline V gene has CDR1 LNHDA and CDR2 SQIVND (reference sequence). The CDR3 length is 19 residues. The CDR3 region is CASTRSYGGGTASNQPQHF. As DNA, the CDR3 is TGTGCCAGTACCCGATCTTATGGAGGCGGGACAGCAAGCAATCAGCCCCAGCATTTT.

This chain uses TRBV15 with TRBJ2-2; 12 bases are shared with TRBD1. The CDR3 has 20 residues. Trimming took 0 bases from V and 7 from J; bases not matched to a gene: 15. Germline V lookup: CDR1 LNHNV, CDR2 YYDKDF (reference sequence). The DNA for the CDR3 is TGTGCCACCAGCAGAGATGGGACAGGGGGCATGGGGTTTGATAGCGGGGAGCTGTTTTTT. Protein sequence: CATSRDGTGGMGFDSGELFF. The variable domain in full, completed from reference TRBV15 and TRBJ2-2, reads DAMVIQNPRYQVTQFGKPVTLSCSQTLNHNVMYWYQQKSSQAPKLLFHYYDKDFNNEADTPDNFQSRRPNTSFCFLDIRSPGLGDTAMYLCATSRDGTGGMGFDSGELFFGEGSRLTVL.

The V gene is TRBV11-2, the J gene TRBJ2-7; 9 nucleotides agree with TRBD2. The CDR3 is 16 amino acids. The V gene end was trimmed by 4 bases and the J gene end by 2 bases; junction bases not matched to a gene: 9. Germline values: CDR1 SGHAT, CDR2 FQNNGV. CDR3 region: CASSSVSGRGPYEQYF. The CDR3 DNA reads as TGTGCCAGCAGCTCCGTTAGCGGGAGAGGTCCCTACGAGCAGTACTTC.

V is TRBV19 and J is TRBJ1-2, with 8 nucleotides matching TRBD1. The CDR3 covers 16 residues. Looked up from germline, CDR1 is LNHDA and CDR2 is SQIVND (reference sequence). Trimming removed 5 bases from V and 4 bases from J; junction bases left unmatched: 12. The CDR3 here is CASSGSRTGRGYGYTF. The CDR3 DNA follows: TGTGCCAGTAGTGGCTCAAGGACAGGGCGGGGCTATGGCTACACCTTC.

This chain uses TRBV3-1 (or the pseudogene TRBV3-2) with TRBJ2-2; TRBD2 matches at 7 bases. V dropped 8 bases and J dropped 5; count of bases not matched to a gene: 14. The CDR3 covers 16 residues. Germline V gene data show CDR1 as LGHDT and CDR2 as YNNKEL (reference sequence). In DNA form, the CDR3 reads TGTGCCAGCGAGAAGGGGCTAGCGGTTTTGACCGGGGAGCTGTTTTTT. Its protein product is CASEKGLAVLTGELFF.

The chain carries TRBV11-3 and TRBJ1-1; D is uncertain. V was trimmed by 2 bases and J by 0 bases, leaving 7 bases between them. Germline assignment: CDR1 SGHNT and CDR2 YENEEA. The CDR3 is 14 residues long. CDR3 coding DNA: TGTGCCAGCAGCTTACGCACTTTGAACACTGAAGCTTTCTTT. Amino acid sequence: CASSLRTLNTEAFF.

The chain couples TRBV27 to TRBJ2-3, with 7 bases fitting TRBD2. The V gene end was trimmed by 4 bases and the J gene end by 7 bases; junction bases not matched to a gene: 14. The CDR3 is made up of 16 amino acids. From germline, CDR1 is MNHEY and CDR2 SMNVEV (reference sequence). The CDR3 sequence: CASSSLGAGDKNTQYF. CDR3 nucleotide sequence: TGTGCCAGCAGTTCTCTAGGCGCGGGAGATAAAAATACGCAGTATTTT.

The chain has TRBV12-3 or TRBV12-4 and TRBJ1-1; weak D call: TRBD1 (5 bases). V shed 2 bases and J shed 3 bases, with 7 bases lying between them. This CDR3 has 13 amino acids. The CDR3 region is CASSLRGYTEAFF. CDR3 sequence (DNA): TGTGCCAGCAGTTTACGGGGGTACACTGAAGCTTTCTTT.

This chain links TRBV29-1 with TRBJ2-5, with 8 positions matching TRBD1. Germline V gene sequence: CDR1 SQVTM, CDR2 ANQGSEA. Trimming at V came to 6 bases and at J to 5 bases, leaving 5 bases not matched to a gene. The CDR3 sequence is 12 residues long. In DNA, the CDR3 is TGCAGCGTCACGACAGGGGTGGAGACCCAGTACTTC. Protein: CSVTTGVETQYF.

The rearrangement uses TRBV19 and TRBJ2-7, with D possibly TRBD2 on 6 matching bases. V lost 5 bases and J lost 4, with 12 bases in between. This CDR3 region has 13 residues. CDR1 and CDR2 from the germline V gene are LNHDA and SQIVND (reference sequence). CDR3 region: CASSALALYEQYF. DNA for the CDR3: TGTGCCAGTAGTGCGCTAGCGCTATACGAGCAGTACTTC.

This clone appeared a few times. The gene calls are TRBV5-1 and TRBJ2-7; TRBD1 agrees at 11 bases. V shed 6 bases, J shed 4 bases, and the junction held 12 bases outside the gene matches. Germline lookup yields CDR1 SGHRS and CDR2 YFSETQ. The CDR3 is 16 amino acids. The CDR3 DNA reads TGCGCCAGCACCTCGGCGGGGACAGGGGGAGGTTACGAGCAGTACTTC. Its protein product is CASTSAGTGGGYEQYF.

The CDR3 region is CASGGGDRGTDTQYF. In nucleotides, the CDR3 is TGTGCTAGTGGTGGCGGGGACAGGGGCACAGATACGCAGTATTTT. This chain connects TRBV12-5 to TRBJ2-3, with 9 positions matching TRBD1. The CDR3 is 15 residues long. Germline CDR1 reads LGHNT; CDR2 reads FRNRAP. V gave up 5 bases and J gave up 1 base; unmatched junction bases: 4. Combining the CDR3 with reference TRBV12-5 and TRBJ2-3 gives the whole variable domain DARVTQTPRHKVTEMGQEVTMRCQPILGHNTVFWYRQTMMQGLELLAYFRNRAPLDDSGMPKDRFSAEMPDATLATLKIQPSEPRDSAVYFCASGGGDRGTDTQYFGPGTRLTVL.

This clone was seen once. CDR3 region: CASSFRDRTAPIGNEQFF. The CDR3 DNA reads as TGTGCCAGCAGCTTCCGCGACCGGACAGCGCCAATAGGCAATGAGCAGTTCTTC. V gene TRBV11-2 combines with J gene TRBJ2-1; the D gene is possibly TRBD1 (6 bases). Germline V CDR1 and CDR2: SGHAT, FQNNGV. The V end lost 3 bases, the J end lost 6 bases, and 24 bases lay between the germline ends. The CDR3 runs 18 residues.

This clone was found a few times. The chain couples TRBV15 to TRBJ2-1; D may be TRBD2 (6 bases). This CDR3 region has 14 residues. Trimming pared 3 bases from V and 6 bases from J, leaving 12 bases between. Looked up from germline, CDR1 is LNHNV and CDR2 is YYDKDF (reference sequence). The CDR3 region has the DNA TGTGCCACCAGCAGGCTAGGGACTCTCAATGAGCAGTTCTTC. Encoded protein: CATSRLGTLNEQFF. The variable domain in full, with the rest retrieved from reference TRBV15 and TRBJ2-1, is DAMVIQNPRYQVTQFGKPVTLSCSQTLNHNVMYWYQQKSSQAPKLLFHYYDKDFNNEADTPDNFQSRRPNTSFCFLDIRSPGLGDTAMYLCATSRLGTLNEQFFGPGTRLTVL.

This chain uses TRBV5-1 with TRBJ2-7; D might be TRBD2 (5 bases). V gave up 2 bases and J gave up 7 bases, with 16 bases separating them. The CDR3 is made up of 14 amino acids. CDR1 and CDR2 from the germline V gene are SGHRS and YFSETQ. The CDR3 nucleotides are TGCGCCAGCAGCTTTAATAGCGAAGGGTGGGAGCAGTACTTC. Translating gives CASSFNSEGWEQYF.

The CDR3 reads CASSGGSFFKSNVLTF. DNA of the CDR3: TGTGCCAGTAGTGGCGGATCGTTCTTCAAATCCAACGTCCTGACTTTC. The chain couples TRBV19 to TRBJ2-6; D not resolved. Germline lookup yields CDR1 LNHDA and CDR2 SQIVND (reference sequence). The ends were cut back, 5 bases at V and 8 bases at J, with 19 bases in the middle. The CDR3 is 16 amino acids.

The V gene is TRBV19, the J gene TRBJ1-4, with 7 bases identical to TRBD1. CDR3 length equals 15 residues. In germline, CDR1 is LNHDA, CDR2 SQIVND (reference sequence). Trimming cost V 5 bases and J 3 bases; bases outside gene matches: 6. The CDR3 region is CASSADRVANEKLFF. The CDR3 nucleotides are TGTGCCAGTAGTGCAGACAGGGTTGCTAATGAAAAACTGTTTTTT.

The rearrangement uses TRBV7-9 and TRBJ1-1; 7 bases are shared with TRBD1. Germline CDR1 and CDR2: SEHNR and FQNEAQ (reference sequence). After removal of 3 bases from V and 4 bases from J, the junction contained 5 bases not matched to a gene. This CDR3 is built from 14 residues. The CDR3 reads CASSFTEGATEAFF. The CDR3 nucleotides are TGTGCCAGCAGCTTCACAGAGGGGGCCACTGAAGCTTTCTTT.

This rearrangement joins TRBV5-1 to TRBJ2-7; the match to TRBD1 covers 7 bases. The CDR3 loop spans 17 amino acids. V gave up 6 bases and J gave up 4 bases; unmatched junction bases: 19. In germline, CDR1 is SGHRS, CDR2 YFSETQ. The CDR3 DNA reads TGCGCCAGCAACTCCCAACCAACTACAGGGGTCTTTTACGAGCAGTACTTC. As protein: CASNSQPTTGVFYEQYF.

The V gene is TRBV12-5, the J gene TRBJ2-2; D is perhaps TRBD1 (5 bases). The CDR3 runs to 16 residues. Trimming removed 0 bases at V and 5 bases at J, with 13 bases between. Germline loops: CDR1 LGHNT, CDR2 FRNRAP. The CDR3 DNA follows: TGTGCTAGTGGTTTGGTACTGGACACTTGGACCGGGGAGCTGTTTTTT. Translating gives CASGLVLDTWTGELFF.